These 8 T cell receptor beta chains came from one sample sequenced in a study of blood T cell repertoires in COVID-19. Sequencing was performed with immunoSEQ multiplex PCR; in TCRdb, only in-frame clones are kept and a portion is missing. The profile shows 150,000 to 200,000 clones, around 87% of them singletons. The sample comprised peripheral blood. The receptors come from a woman aged 80 or over with COVID-19, enrolled during active disease.

Worth noting for this clone: The identical CDR3 is also encoded by other nucleotide sequences in the sample. The chain carries TRBV6-1 and TRBJ2-1; D ambiguous. The CDR3 totals 13 residues. V lost 2 bases, J lost 5 bases, and 7 bases lay in between. In germline, CDR1 is MNHNS, CDR2 SASEGT. In DNA form, the CDR3 reads TGTGCCAGCAGTGAAACAAGTAACAATGAGCAGTTCTTC. It is translated as CASSETSNNEQFF.

The chain has TRBV12-3 or TRBV12-4 and TRBJ2-5; D not resolved. The CDR3 has 11 amino acids. Trimming removed 4 bases at V and 4 bases at J, with 4 bases between. CDR3 sequence: CASSYLETQYF. In nucleotides, the CDR3 is TGTGCCAGCAGTTATCTAGAGACCCAGTACTTC.

The rearrangement uses TRBV9 and TRBJ1-1; 7 nucleotides agree with TRBD1. This CDR3 has 13 amino acids. Germline V lookup: CDR1 SGDLS, CDR2 YYNGEE. The J segment lost 5 bases and the V segment lost 4 bases, leaving 5 bases of the junction unmatched. As DNA, the CDR3 is TGTGCCAGCAGCCCAAACAGGGGTACTGAAGCTTTCTTT. It yields the protein CASSPNRGTEAFF.

V and J are TRBV24-1 and TRBJ2-7, with 7 bases that match TRBD1. CDR1 and CDR2 (germline): KGHDR, SFDVKD. Germline trimming cut 2 bases from V and 5 bases from J; bases unmatched to any gene: 8. The CDR3 is made up of 15 amino acids. The CDR3 loop is CATSDSWTGINEQYF. CDR3 sequence (DNA): TGTGCCACCAGTGATTCGTGGACAGGTATCAACGAGCAGTACTTC.

This clone has just one count. V and J are TRBV28 and TRBJ2-1; 7 nucleotides agree with TRBD2. The ends lost 7 bases at V and 5 bases at J; junction bases unmatched: 5. This CDR3 region has 13 residues. The germline V gene encodes CDR1 MDHEN and CDR2 SYDVKM. The CDR3 DNA reads TGTGCCAGCAATCCGGGACTACACAATGAGCAGTTCTTC. It specifies CASNPGLHNEQFF.

The V call is TRBV7-9, the J call TRBJ2-7, with TRBD2 as a possible D gene (6 bases). The germline V gene encodes CDR1 SEHNR and CDR2 FQNEAQ (reference sequence). This CDR3 contains 15 residues. The V end lost 5 bases, the J end lost 6 bases, and 20 bases lay between the germline ends. CDR3 protein: CASSDRLVGVSEQYF. The CDR3 DNA reads TGTGCCAGCAGCGACCGACTAGTCGGGGTATCCGAGCAGTACTTC.

This chain joins TRBV4-3 and TRBJ1-2; D is perhaps TRBD1 (5 bases). Germline values: CDR1 LGHNA, CDR2 YSLEER. The ends were cut back, 4 bases at V and 4 bases at J, with 13 bases in the middle. The CDR3 is 14 residues long. CDR3 DNA sequence: TGCGCCAGCAGCCCGGGAGGGGCAGCCTATGGCTACACCTTC. This codes for CASSPGGAAYGYTF.

The chain is built from TRBV28 and TRBJ2-3; 7 nucleotides line up with TRBD2. Germline V gene lookup returns CDR1 MDHEN and CDR2 SYDVKM. J was trimmed by 0 bases and V by 5 bases; bases with no gene match: 8. This CDR3 contains 16 residues. CDR3 DNA sequence: TGTGCCAGCAGTCCTAGTCTAGCGGTTAGCACAGATACGCAGTATTTT. This codes for CASSPSLAVSTDTQYF.